This T cell receptor beta chain was sequenced during a study of control samples from healthy donors and cancer patients. Assay used: immunoSEQ multiplex PCR; TCRdb lists only in-frame clones, some missing. The data contain 150,000 or so clones, approximately 94% of them singletons. The germline gives CDR1 MGHDK, CDR2 SYGVNS. The CDR3 runs to 15 residues. The junction had 6 bases not matched to a gene; V was cut back by 3 bases and J by 7 bases. The TCR comes from a man aged 35 to 55 in good health. Sequencing was carried out using blood. The chain is built from TRBV25-1 and TRBJ1-4, with 9 bases fitting TRBD1. This chain's CDR3 is CASSDVGTGSEKLFF. The CDR3, as DNA: TGTGCCAGCAGTGACGTAGGGACAGGGAGTGAAAAACTGTTTTTT.